Shown below are 2 T cell receptor beta chains from a single sample sequenced in a study of blood T cell repertoires in COVID-19. The method was immunoSEQ multiplex PCR; TCRdb's version includes in-frame clones alone and lacks a portion of them. This table has fewer than 350,000 clones, approximately 88% appearing once. Sequenced sample: peripheral blood. The receptors stem from a woman in her 30s with COVID-19, enrolled during active disease.

The chain has TRBV19 and TRBJ2-4; TRBD1 agrees at 7 bases. CDR3 length: 15 amino acids. V shed 2 bases, J shed 2 bases, and the junction held 3 bases outside the gene matches. Germline values: CDR1 LNHDA, CDR2 SQIVND (reference sequence). The CDR3 DNA is TGTGCCAGTAGTATAACAGGGGTTACCAAAAACATTCAGTACTTC. It codes for CASSITGVTKNIQYF.

This clone was recorded only once. V usage is TRBV11-3 and J usage is TRBJ1-2, with a tentative D call TRBD1 (6 bases). V was clipped by 4 bases and J by 3 bases, with 12 bases between them. Germline CDR1 SGHNT, CDR2 YENEEA. The CDR3 sequence is 14 residues long. CDR3 amino acids: CASSSGGDHYGYTF. The CDR3 bases are TGTGCCAGCAGCTCGGGGGGCGATCACTATGGCTACACCTTC.